This record looks at one T cell receptor (beta chain) sequence and its context. These data belong to a study of radiation and T cells in renal cell carcinoma. Assay: immunoSEQ multiplex PCR; the TCRdb copy retains only in-frame clones and omits some. Here the sample spans about 64,000 clones, over 65% being singletons. Time point specified: blood 4 weeks post-SBRT, at nephrectomy. Treatment meaning: 15 Gy SBRT to primary tumor, nephrectomy 4 weeks later. Blood was sampled at baseline, 2 weeks and 4 weeks after SBRT. Clear cell pathology was present in this patient's renal cell carcinoma. The ends were cut back, 0 bases at V and 2 bases at J, with 18 bases in the middle. CDR3 length: 18 amino acids. CDR1 and CDR2 from the germline V gene are WNHNN and SYGVQD (reference sequence).

The sequence was collected from a man aged 60-69 years with renal cell carcinoma. Sample: blood, taken from a patient whose treatment included radiotherapy and nephrectomy. The rearrangement uses TRBV10-1 and TRBJ2-3; tentatively, D is TRBD2 (6 bases). Here the CDR3 DNA reads TGCGCCAGCAGTGAGTCCAGGCGGGGATATAGACCCACAGATACGCAGTATTTT. Residues: CASSESRRGYRPTDTQYF.